This TCR beta chain was captured in a study of blood T cell repertoires in COVID-19. Study-level background: Acute-phase and convalescent COVID-19 samples originated in the United States, Italy and Spain.

TCRdb keeps only in-frame clones here, not all; method: immunoSEQ multiplex PCR. The data show 350,000 to 450,000 clones, around 83% seen once. V lost 4 bases and J lost 5; bases outside the gene matches: 9. Germline CDR1 is MNHEY and CDR2 is SMNVEV (reference sequence). The CDR3 covers 15 residues. The chain recombines TRBV27 with TRBJ1-1; 8 bases fit TRBD1. The sequence was collected from a woman aged 50 to 60 who had recovered from COVID-19. Sequencing was carried out using PBMCs or T cells enriched from blood (not recorded which). CDR3: CASSSGQGARTEAFF. CDR3 bases: TGTGCCAGCAGTTCAGGGCAGGGGGCGAGGACTGAAGCTTTCTTT.